This TCR beta chain was documented in a study of CD8 T cells in ankylosing spondylitis. The J segment lost 8 bases and the V segment lost 0 bases, leaving 10 bases of the junction unmatched. This CDR3 has 16 amino acids. Germline V gives CDR1 ENHRY, CDR2 SYGVKD. TCRdb passed the 5' RACE reads through MiXCR, listing each CDR3 protein once. The repertoire holds hundreds of thousands of distinct CDR3 sequences, roughly 13% seen once, with approximately 6.2% in the top ten. Concerning this clonotype: Its antigen is undetermined.

General study results and limits: Existing reports had already noted some motif variants in reactive arthritis synovial fluid and blood. For ankylosing spondylitis blood, a TCR beta motif of seven to nine highly homologous variants appeared characteristic.

This clonotype was sampled from a male donor with ankylosing spondylitis. The chain couples TRBV10-3 to TRBJ2-1, with TRBD2 matching 7 bases. Specimen: blood, either unsorted or a sorted T cell fraction (not recorded which). Here the CDR3 DNA reads TGTGCCATCAGTGAGTCTGGGACTAAAGCGTCCTATGAGCAGTTCTTC. Translating gives CAISESGTKASYEQFF.